The source of this T cell receptor (beta chain) is a study of T cells in Graves' hyperthyroidism and ophthalmopathy. Across the study: At the time of initial diagnosis and before any treatment, peripheral blood was collected.

The CDR3 is 16 residues long. Germline V gene lookup returns CDR1 GTSNPN and CDR2 SVGIG (reference sequence). Trimming took 5 bases from V and 0 from J; bases not matched to a gene: 9. Each patient was aged 18 to 65 and had newly diagnosed hyperthyroidism of under 2 months' duration. This clonotype was observed at least ten times. Template material for amplifying TCR beta CDR3 regions consisted of RNA transcripts. First-round RT-PCR of the TCR CDR3 relied on the HTBI primer set. TCRdb independently ran MiXCR on the multiplex PCR reads; one entry per CDR3 protein. The sample gives 380,000 or so distinct CDR3 sequences, approximately 12% of which show up once; around 21% is in the top ten.

The J gene is TRBJ2-7, the V gene TRBV30; 11 nucleotides match TRBD2. Sequenced material: blood. This TCR was recovered from a man aged 30 to 45 with Graves' hyperthyroidism that later progressed to Graves' ophthalmopathy. CDR3 bases: TGTGCCTGGGCCGAGGGAGGGACTAGCGGCTCCTACGAGCAGTACTTC. Encoded protein: CAWAEGGTSGSYEQYF.